This passage covers 9 T cell receptor beta chains from one sample sequenced in a study of human T cells and chemical hapten exposure. TCRdb reprocessed the RACE reads with MiXCR, giving one entry per CDR3 protein. The table includes approximately 320,000 distinct CDR3 sequences, about 5.4% detected once. Indicated time point: pre-sensitization, week 0. Treatment denoted: therapeutic diphenylcyclopropenone sensitization with weekly scalp DPC. The material sequenced was whole blood, taken in connection with sensitization to the hapten diphenylcyclopropenone (DPC). The receptor source for this set is a woman in her late teens or twenties with alopecia areata. Some clones in this sample may be carry-over from other donors' samples.

V is TRBV10-3 and J is TRBJ2-5; D not resolved. CDR1 and CDR2 from the germline V gene are ENHRY and SYGVKD. The CDR3 loop spans 16 amino acids. V shed 2 bases and J shed 5 bases, with 18 bases lying between them. The CDR3: CAISERLPGSRETQYF. DNA for the CDR3: TGTGCCATCAGTGAGAGGCTACCCGGCTCTCGGGAGACCCAGTACTTC.

This chain joins TRBV6-1 and TRBJ2-1; 8 bases match TRBD1. Germline values: CDR1 MNHNS, CDR2 SASEGT. After removal of 6 bases from V and 4 bases from J, the junction contained 17 bases not matched to a gene. The CDR3 sequence is 18 residues long. The CDR3 protein is CASSRRGPGTGSYNEQFF. The CDR3 DNA follows: TGTGCCAGCAGCAGGAGAGGACCCGGGACAGGATCATACAATGAGCAGTTCTTC.

In this sample, this clonotype turned up a few times. This chain uses TRBV7-9 with TRBJ2-7, with 8 bases fitting TRBD1. CDR3 length: 14 amino acids. Germline CDR1 is SEHNR and CDR2 is FQNEAQ (reference sequence). Trimming at V came to 4 bases and at J to 6 bases, leaving 8 bases not matched to a gene. The DNA of the CDR3 is TGTGCCAGCAGCTCAGCCACAGGGGGAAGCGAGCAGTACTTC. It yields the protein CASSSATGGSEQYF.

This chain uses TRBV4-3 with TRBJ2-5; 10 bases line up with TRBD1. Losses at the gene ends were 2 bases for V and 5 bases for J; bases not matched to a gene: 2. This CDR3 comprises 14 residues. CDR1 is LGHNA, CDR2 YSLEER, per germline. For the CDR3, the DNA is TGCGCCAGCAGCCAAACGGACAGGGGGGAGACCCAGTACTTC. As protein: CASSQTDRGETQYF.

Remarks on this clonotype: One base away lies a much larger clone, so this may be a sequencing read error. J is TRBJ2-5 and V is TRBV7-9; no clear D. The CDR3 runs to 11 residues. Trimming shortened V by 5 bases and J by 5 bases, and 6 bases separated the two germline ends. CDR1 SEHNR and CDR2 FQNEAQ come from the germline V gene (reference sequence). The CDR3 DNA reads TGTGCCAGCAGCGCGAACGAGACCCAGTACTTC. The encoded protein is CASSANETQYF.

This clonotype occurred many times. The chain joins TRBV7-2 to TRBJ2-3; the match to TRBD1 covers 7 bases. From germline, CDR1 is SGHTA and CDR2 FQGNSA. This CDR3 comprises 14 residues. V lost 8 bases, J lost 1 base, and 6 bases stayed unmatched. CDR3 sequence: CASLQGSGTDTQYF. DNA of the CDR3: TGTGCCAGCCTACAGGGGTCGGGCACAGATACGCAGTATTTT.

There are many counts of this clonotype. The chain's CDR3 is CASSKGTSNEQFF. The CDR3 DNA reads as TGTGCCAGCAGCAAGGGGACTTCCAATGAGCAGTTCTTC. This chain uses TRBV13 with TRBJ2-1; possible D gene TRBD2, 6 bases. Trimming took off 5 bases at V and 6 bases at J, with 11 bases between the two ends. This CDR3 region has 13 residues. CDR1 is PRHDT, CDR2 FYEKMQ, per germline (reference sequence).

The table lists this clonotype with many counts. V and J are TRBV29-1 and TRBJ1-5; D gene unclear. Germline V gene sequence: CDR1 SQVTM, CDR2 ANQGSEA. V was trimmed by 4 bases and J by 0 bases, leaving 7 bases between them. There are 13 residues in the CDR3. DNA for the CDR3: TGCAGCGTTGTCCAGAATAGCAATCAGCCCCAGCATTTT. Its protein is CSVVQNSNQPQHF.

The CDR3 DNA is TGCGCCAGCAGCCAAGGTACCAGAAGCTCTGGAAACACCATATATTTT. Its translation: CASSQGTRSSGNTIYF. The chain couples TRBV4-1 to TRBJ1-3; D is unresolved. This CDR3 contains 16 residues. Germline lookup yields CDR1 MGHRA and CDR2 YSYEKL. The V end was cut by 1 base, the J end by 0 bases, with 10 bases between.